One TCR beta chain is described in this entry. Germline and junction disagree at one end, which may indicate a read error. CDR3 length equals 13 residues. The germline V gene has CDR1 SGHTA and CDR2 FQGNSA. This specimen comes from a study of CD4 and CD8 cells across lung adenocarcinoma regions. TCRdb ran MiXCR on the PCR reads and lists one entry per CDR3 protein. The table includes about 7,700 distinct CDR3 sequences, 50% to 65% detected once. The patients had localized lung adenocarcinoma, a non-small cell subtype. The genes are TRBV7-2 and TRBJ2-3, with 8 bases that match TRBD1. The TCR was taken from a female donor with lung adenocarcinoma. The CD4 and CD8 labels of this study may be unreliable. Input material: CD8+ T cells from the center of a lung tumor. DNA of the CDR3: TGTGCCAGCACCCCAGGGGGCACAGATACGCCGGTATTT. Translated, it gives CASTPGGTDTPVF.